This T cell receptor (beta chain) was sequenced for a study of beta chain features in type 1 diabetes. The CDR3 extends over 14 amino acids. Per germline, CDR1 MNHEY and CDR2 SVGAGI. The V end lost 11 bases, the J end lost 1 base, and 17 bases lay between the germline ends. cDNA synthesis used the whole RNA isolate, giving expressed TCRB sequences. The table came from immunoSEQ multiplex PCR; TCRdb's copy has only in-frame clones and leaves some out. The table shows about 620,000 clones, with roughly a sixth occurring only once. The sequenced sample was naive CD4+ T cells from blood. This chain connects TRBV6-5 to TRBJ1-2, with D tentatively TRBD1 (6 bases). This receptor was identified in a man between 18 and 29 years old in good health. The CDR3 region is CACHRAKINYGYTF. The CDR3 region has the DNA TGTGCCTGTCACAGGGCCAAGATTAACTATGGCTACACCTTC.